These 11 T cell receptor beta chains originate from one sample sequenced in a study of blood T cell repertoires in COVID-19. Clones were read by immunoSEQ multiplex PCR, and TCRdb kept only the in-frame ones, dropping some. The sample lists 150,000 to 160,000 clones; 60% to 85% were seen once. The sample was peripheral blood. Receptors originate from a man older than 75 with acute or convalescent COVID-19.

The rearrangement links TRBV28 to TRBJ2-3, with 9 bases lining up with TRBD1. Germline V CDR1 and CDR2: MDHEN, SYDVKM. The trim removed 6 bases at V and 0 bases at J, leaving 7 bases unmatched. The CDR3 has 16 residues. As DNA, the CDR3 is TGTGCCAGCAGCCCAATGACAGGGGGAAGCACAGATACGCAGTATTTT. It yields the protein CASSPMTGGSTDTQYF.

The rearrangement uses TRBV6-5 and TRBJ2-3; 8 positions agree with TRBD1. The ends lost 0 bases at V and 1 base at J; junction bases unmatched: 3. Germline V gene data show CDR1 as MNHEY and CDR2 as SVGAGI. The CDR3 contains 16 residues. The CDR3 loop is CASSYSEQGGTDTQYF. The CDR3 DNA is TGTGCCAGCAGTTACTCCGAACAGGGGGGCACAGATACGCAGTATTTT.

The chain uses TRBV24-1 and TRBJ2-2; D is perhaps TRBD2 (5 bases). Trimming took 4 bases from V and 8 from J, leaving 10 bases between them. Germline CDR1 and CDR2: KGHDR and SFDVKD. The CDR3 is 13 amino acids. As DNA, the CDR3 is TGTGCCACCAGTGACCCCGGGGAGGGGGAGCTGTTTTTT. It yields the protein CATSDPGEGELFF.

The genes are TRBV7-3 and TRBJ1-2; D is ambiguous. The CDR3 contains 17 residues. Looked up from germline, CDR1 is SGHTA and CDR2 is FQGTGA. V lost 1 base and J lost 4, with 19 bases in between. CDR3 region: CASSLIPRSEVGYGYTF. The CDR3 DNA sequence: TGTGCCAGCAGCTTAATCCCCCGCTCGGAGGTGGGCTATGGCTACACCTTC.

The chain carries TRBV10-3 and TRBJ1-3, with D possibly being TRBD1 (6 bases). V dropped 2 bases and J dropped 9 bases, with 14 bases sitting between them. The CDR3 runs 14 residues. Per germline, CDR1 ENHRY and CDR2 SYGVKD. This CDR3 is CAISEGQSRVTIYF. The CDR3 DNA reads TGTGCCATCAGTGAGGGACAGTCGAGGGTCACCATATATTTT.

This rearrangement joins TRBV5-5 to TRBJ2-1, with D unclear. Per germline, CDR1 SGHKS and CDR2 YYEKEE (reference sequence). The CDR3 is 13 amino acids. The ends were cut back, 0 bases at V and 7 bases at J, with 8 bases in the middle. CDR3 DNA: TGTGCCAGCAGCTTGGGACCCGGGAATGAGCAGTTCTTC. Translated, it gives CASSLGPGNEQFF.

This clone showed up just a few times. The rearrangement uses TRBV18 and TRBJ1-6; no firm D call. Germline V CDR1 and CDR2: KGHSH, LQKENI. This CDR3 comprises 16 residues. Trimming took 1 base from V and 6 from J, leaving 13 bases between them. The CDR3 is CASSPLGTGSNSPLHF. The DNA of the CDR3 is TGTGCCAGCTCACCACTGGGCACTGGAAGTAATTCACCCCTCCACTTT.

The chain recombines TRBV30 with TRBJ2-2, with D maybe TRBD2 (6 bases). The CDR3 contains 14 residues. The germline gives CDR1 GTSNPN, CDR2 SVGIG (reference sequence). DNA for the CDR3: TGTGCTCAAGGCGGGGAATCTAACACCGGGGAGCTGTTTTTT. Protein: CAQGGESNTGELFF.

J is TRBJ1-1 and V is TRBV11-3; 11 bases match TRBD1. Germline CDR1 and CDR2: SGHNT and YENEEA. This CDR3 spans 17 amino acids. V trimming: 5 bases; J trimming: 4 bases; junction bases outside the gene matches: 12. The CDR3 DNA is TGTGCCAGCAGCGTCACCGGGACAGGGGGATATGGCACTGAAGCTTTCTTT. It specifies CASSVTGTGGYGTEAFF.

The chain is built from TRBV18 and TRBJ2-2, with 8 bases identical to TRBD2. There are 17 residues in the CDR3. Germline V CDR1 and CDR2: KGHSH, LQKENI. The junction had 11 bases not matched to a gene; V was cut back by 2 bases and J by 6 bases. CDR3 nucleotide sequence: TGTGCCAGCTCACCAATGTCGGACGGGGGGGCCTCCGGGGAGCTGTTTTTT. The encoded protein is CASSPMSDGGASGELFF.

The V and J genes are TRBV5-1 and TRBJ1-2, with TRBD1 identical over 7 bases. Germline loops: CDR1 SGHRS, CDR2 YFSETQ. J was trimmed by 8 bases and V by 0 bases; bases with no gene match: 4. The CDR3 length is 13 residues. The CDR3 nucleotides read TGCGCCAGCAGCTTGGGAGGGGGCTCAGGCTACACCTTC. It encodes CASSLGGGSGYTF.